The 32 T cell receptor beta chains below come from one sample, sequenced in a study of post-analysis software for immune sequencing data. General study results and limits: Included in a set of roughly five TRBV segments more frequent in patients than controls were TRBV5-6, TRBV5-1 and TRBV20-1.

TCR beta libraries were prepared from cDNA with unique molecular identifiers. MiXCR, run by TCRdb on the PCR reads, gives a single entry per CDR3 protein. The table has hundreds of thousands of distinct CDR3 sequences, 55% to 70% seen once. The antigens of these receptors remain unknown. Material for sequencing was blood. The receptors here all came from a girl aged 2 to 10 with multiple sclerosis.

A few counts support this clonotype. J is TRBJ2-7 and V is TRBV29-1, with 12 bases identical to TRBD2. After removal of 5 bases from V and 2 bases from J, the junction contained 10 bases not matched to a gene. CDR3 length: 16 residues. From germline, CDR1 is SQVTM and CDR2 ANQGSEA. The CDR3 is CSVSGTSGLYPYEQYF. CDR3 nucleotide sequence: TGCAGCGTTTCTGGGACTAGCGGGCTCTACCCCTACGAGCAGTACTTC.

The chain carries TRBV20-1 and TRBJ2-3; TRBD2 matches at 10 bases. This CDR3 has 14 amino acids. Germline V gene data show CDR1 as DFQATT and CDR2 as SNEGSKA (reference sequence). V shed 5 bases, J shed 7 bases, and the junction held 9 bases outside the gene matches. The CDR3 bases are TGCAGTGCTTCTCCCGGGACTAGCGACCATACGCAGTATTTT. Residues: CSASPGTSDHTQYF.

The chain joins TRBV2 to TRBJ1-1, with D tentatively TRBD1 (6 bases). V was clipped by 6 bases and J by 3 bases, with 20 bases between them. The CDR3 runs 16 residues. From germline, CDR1 is SNHLY and CDR2 FYNNEI. The CDR3 bases are TGTGCCAGCAGCCCGTCCAGGGGACCTGGCTACACTGAAGCTTTCTTT. This sequence encodes CASSPSRGPGYTEAFF.

V is TRBV20-1 and J is TRBJ2-1, with D perhaps TRBD2 (5 bases). CDR3 size: 16 residues. V was pared by 5 bases and J by 0 bases, with 17 bases between. Germline V gene sequence: CDR1 DFQATT, CDR2 SNEGSKA (reference sequence). CDR3 DNA: TGCAGTGCTGAGGAGAGAAAGCGGCTCTCCTACAATGAGCAGTTCTTC. Its translation: CSAEERKRLSYNEQFF.

The chain joins TRBV27 to TRBJ2-1; D possibly uses TRBD1 or TRBD2 (5 bases each). The V gene lost 8 bases and the J gene lost 4 bases, with 15 bases spanning the gap. From germline, CDR1 is MNHEY and CDR2 SMNVEV (reference sequence). The CDR3 has 14 amino acids. The CDR3 region has the DNA TGTGCCAGCGGACCGGGGCCCACTTACAATGAGCAGTTCTTC. Amino acids: CASGPGPTYNEQFF.

The rearrangement uses TRBV5-1 and TRBJ2-2, with D hard to call. CDR1 SGHRS and CDR2 YFSETQ come from the germline V gene. There are 12 residues in the CDR3. V lost 4 bases to trimming and J lost 8 bases, with 9 bases between them. CDR3 region: CASSQPWGELFF. The CDR3 nucleotides are TGCGCCAGCAGCCAACCATGGGGGGAGCTGTTTTTT.

The chain uses TRBV20-1 and TRBJ2-5, with 9 bases lining up with TRBD2. CDR1 is DFQATT, CDR2 SNEGSKA, per germline (reference sequence). The CDR3 extends over 14 amino acids. V dropped 6 bases and J dropped 2; count of bases not matched to a gene: 7. CDR3 DNA: TGCAGTGCAGAGAAGACTAGCGGACAAGAGACCCAGTACTTC. As protein: CSAEKTSGQETQYF.

The V and J genes are TRBV9 and TRBJ1-2, with 8 positions matching TRBD1. Germline V gene lookup returns CDR1 SGDLS and CDR2 YYNGEE. Trimming cost V 0 bases and J 4 bases; bases outside gene matches: 5. The CDR3 sequence is 15 residues long. CDR3 bases: TGTGCCAGCAGCGTAGCACCAGGGGGCACCTATGGCTACACCTTC. This encodes CASSVAPGGTYGYTF. The variable domain in full, completed from reference TRBV9 and TRBJ1-2, reads DSGVTQTPKHLITATGQRVTLRCSPRSGDLSVYWYQQSLDQGLQFLIQYYNGEERAKGNILERFSAQQFPDLHSELNLSSLELGDSALYFCASSVAPGGTYGYTFGSGTRLTVV.

This clonotype was observed a few times. The chain couples TRBV6-5 to TRBJ2-3; D is unclear. This CDR3 is 12 amino acids long. Trimming removed 2 bases from V and 4 bases from J, with 4 bases in between. Per germline, CDR1 MNHEY and CDR2 SVGAGI. The CDR3 bases are TGTGCCAGCAGTTACGCGGCAGATACGCAGTATTTT. This sequence encodes CASSYAADTQYF.

This clonotype was counted only a few times. The CDR3 loop reads CASSGSSSYNEQFF. For the CDR3, the DNA is TGCGCCAGCAGCGGAAGCAGCTCCTACAATGAGCAGTTCTTC. The chain carries TRBV4-1 and TRBJ2-1, with D unresolved. The CDR3 length is 14 residues. Deletions cut 5 bases from V and 0 bases from J, with 8 bases between. Per germline, CDR1 MGHRA and CDR2 YSYEKL.

The CDR3 DNA follows: TGTGCCAGCTCCCACGGGACTTCTCAGTACTTC. It codes for CASSHGTSQYF. This chain joins TRBV7-2 and TRBJ2-4; weak D call: TRBD2 (6 bases). CDR1 is SGHTA, CDR2 FQGNSA, per germline. There are 11 residues in the CDR3. The V end lost 8 bases, the J end lost 12 bases, and 14 bases lay between the germline ends.

The chain employs TRBV5-1 and TRBJ2-1; 9 positions agree with TRBD2. The CDR3 consists of 15 residues. V was pared by 2 bases and J by 6 bases, with 6 bases of the junction left unmatched. The germline V gene has CDR1 SGHRS and CDR2 YFSETQ. In nucleotides, the CDR3 is TGCGCCAGCAGCTTCGGGACTAGCCGCCTCAATGAGCAGTTCTTC. Translation gives CASSFGTSRLNEQFF.

This chain links TRBV4-3 with TRBJ2-2; 9 bases match TRBD2. This CDR3 comprises 17 residues. Germline V gene data show CDR1 as LGHNA and CDR2 as YSLEER. The J segment lost 9 bases and the V segment lost 0 bases, leaving 11 bases of the junction unmatched. CDR3 residues: CASSQDVWASGVRELFF. In DNA form, the CDR3 reads TGCGCCAGCAGCCAAGACGTATGGGCTAGCGGGGTCCGGGAGCTGTTTTTT.

Only a few counts were recorded for this clonotype. The rearrangement joins TRBV7-9 to TRBJ2-3; the D gene is possibly TRBD2 (5 bases). Between the trimmed V and J ends, which lost 3 bases and 6 bases, there was a span of 13 bases. This CDR3 is built from 14 residues. CDR1 is SEHNR and CDR2 is FQNEAQ in the germline V gene (reference sequence). CDR3 protein: CASSFRLEADTQYF. DNA for the CDR3: TGTGCCAGCAGCTTCCGGTTGGAGGCGGATACGCAGTATTTT.

The chain couples TRBV10-3 to TRBJ2-5; D remains unclear. The CDR3 length is 14 residues. Per the germline V gene, CDR1 is ENHRY and CDR2 is SYGVKD. Trimming removed 6 bases at V and 1 base at J, with 12 bases between. The CDR3 DNA follows: TGTGCCATCAGCGATACCCCAGGCCAAGAGACCCAGTACTTC. Translation gives CAISDTPGQETQYF.

This clonotype appeared a few times. The CDR3 region has the DNA TGTGCCAGCAGCTCCCTTTCCGGTACGCAGTATTTT. This encodes CASSSLSGTQYF. The V and J genes are TRBV11-2 and TRBJ2-3; D remains ambiguous. Trimming cost V 4 bases and J 8 bases, with 10 bases left between them. The CDR3 is 12 residues long. The germline gives CDR1 SGHAT, CDR2 FQNNGV.

This clonotype was found many times. The chain is built from TRBV20-1 and TRBJ2-1; 11 nucleotides agree with TRBD2. V lost 5 bases and J lost 7; bases outside the gene matches: 4. Germline loops: CDR1 DFQATT, CDR2 SNEGSKA (reference sequence). The CDR3 length is 13 residues. The CDR3 bases are TGCAGTGCTCGACTAGCGGGGACGAATGAGCAGTTCTTC. As protein: CSARLAGTNEQFF.

This clonotype was counted between two and nine times. The V call is TRBV11-2, the J call TRBJ2-7; D perhaps matches TRBD2 (5 bases). V dropped 0 bases and J dropped 5 bases, with 8 bases sitting between them. This CDR3 is built from 13 residues. CDR1 and CDR2 from the germline V gene are SGHAT and FQNNGV. The CDR3 loop is CASSLDFGDEQYF. CDR3 sequence (DNA): TGTGCCAGCAGCTTAGATTTCGGGGACGAGCAGTACTTC.

The CDR3 reads CASSLLAGGWYTGELFF. The CDR3 DNA sequence: TGTGCCAGCAGCTTGTTAGCGGGAGGCTGGTATACCGGGGAGCTGTTTTTT. V gene TRBV5-5 combines with J gene TRBJ2-2, with 10 bases fitting TRBD2. CDR3 length: 17 amino acids. In germline, CDR1 is SGHKS, CDR2 YYEKEE (reference sequence). V shed 1 base and J 5 bases; nucleotides not matched to a gene: 8.

The V and J genes are TRBV20-1 and TRBJ1-1; D unclear. Germline-derived CDR1 and CDR2 are DFQATT and SNEGSKA (reference sequence). The CDR3 covers 13 residues. Trimming removed 4 bases from V and 2 bases from J, with 11 bases in between. The CDR3 DNA is TGCAGTGCTACGCCCCAGGATAACACTGAAGCTTTCTTT. Amino acid sequence: CSATPQDNTEAFF.

This clonotype showed up just a few times. This chain connects TRBV6-5 to TRBJ1-2, with unresolved D. Deletions cut 0 bases from V and 0 bases from J, with 8 bases between. Germline loops: CDR1 MNHEY, CDR2 SVGAGI. The CDR3 loop spans 15 amino acids. The chain's CDR3 is CASSYSGAANYGYTF. The CDR3, as DNA: TGTGCCAGCAGTTACTCGGGAGCAGCTAACTATGGCTACACCTTC.

This chain links TRBV5-4 with TRBJ2-3; the match to TRBD1 covers 8 bases. Germline V gives CDR1 SGHNT, CDR2 YYREEE (reference sequence). J was trimmed by 4 bases and V by 3 bases; bases with no gene match: 4. The CDR3 has 14 residues. CDR3 region: CASSSQGASDTQYF. The CDR3 coding sequence is TGTGCCAGCAGCTCCCAGGGGGCCTCAGATACGCAGTATTTT.

This chain joins TRBV14 and TRBJ1-1; D gene uncertain. Germline V gene data show CDR1 as SGHDN and CDR2 as FVKESK. Trimming cost V 0 bases and J 4 bases, with 15 bases left between them. This CDR3 is 16 amino acids long. In nucleotides, the CDR3 is TGTGCCAGCAGCCAAGACCCCTCTAAATCATTCACTGAAGCTTTCTTT. Translated: CASSQDPSKSFTEAFF.

This chain joins TRBV6-6 and TRBJ1-2; D remains ambiguous. The germline V gene encodes CDR1 MNHNY and CDR2 SVGAGI (reference sequence). V was shortened by 10 bases and J by 2 bases, with 20 bases between the two germline ends. The CDR3 spans 15 residues. The CDR3 loop is CATQHRLEGNYGYTF. Here the CDR3 DNA reads TGTGCCACACAACATAGGCTGGAGGGAAACTATGGCTACACCTTC.

The table lists this clonotype with a few counts. The chain has TRBV7-3 and TRBJ2-3, with D perhaps matching TRBD2 (5 bases). The CDR3 extends over 15 amino acids. In germline, CDR1 is SGHTA, CDR2 FQGTGA. Trimming stripped 2 bases from V and 3 bases from J, with 12 bases between. The CDR3, as DNA: TGTGCCAGCAGCTTAGGGAGCCGACTGACAGATACGCAGTATTTT. Its translation is CASSLGSRLTDTQYF. The full variable domain, in which reference TRBV7-3 and TRBJ2-3 provide the parts outside the CDR3, is GAGVSQTPSNKVTEKGKYVELRCDPISGHTALYWYRQSLGQGPEFLIYFQGTGAADDSGLPNDRFFAVRPEGSVSTLKIQRTERGDSAVYLCASSLGSRLTDTQYFGPGTRLTVL.

The chain is built from TRBV2 and TRBJ2-3; D possibly corresponds to TRBD1 (7 bases). Trimming removed 6 bases from V and 3 bases from J, with 13 bases in between. CDR1 and CDR2 from the germline V gene are SNHLY and FYNNEI. The CDR3 has 14 residues. The CDR3 reads CASRGGAGTDTQYF. The CDR3, as DNA: TGTGCCAGCAGAGGGGGCGCGGGGACAGATACGCAGTATTTT.

J is TRBJ2-5 and V is TRBV5-5; D gene uncertain. CDR1 is SGHKS and CDR2 is YYEKEE in the germline V gene (reference sequence). The V and J ends lost 0 bases and 1 base respectively, with 10 bases between them. The CDR3 has 15 amino acids. CDR3 nucleotide sequence: TGTGCCAGCAGCTTGGATGTCTGGATCCAAGAGACCCAGTACTTC. Its protein product is CASSLDVWIQETQYF.

V and J are TRBV15 and TRBJ2-1, with D possibly being TRBD1 (9 bases). Germline CDR1 reads LNHNV; CDR2 reads YYDKDF (reference sequence). Trimming stripped 1 base from V and 8 bases from J, with 24 bases between. The CDR3 sequence is 18 residues long. The CDR3 DNA sequence: TGTGCCACCAGCAGAGCCCTCGGGGGGGGGACAGGGTGTGATGAGCAGTTCTTC. Protein: CATSRALGGGTGCDEQFF.

The chain combines TRBV3-1 with TRBJ2-5; maybe TRBD1 (7 bases). Trimming removed 4 bases from V and 4 bases from J, with 13 bases in between. The CDR3 consists of 14 residues. Germline V gene sequence: CDR1 LGHDT, CDR2 YNNKEL (reference sequence). The CDR3 DNA sequence: TGTGCCAGCAGCCTTTGGCAGGGGGGAGAGACCCAGTACTTC. This codes for CASSLWQGGETQYF.

This chain uses TRBV25-1 with TRBJ2-7; 8 bases are a match to TRBD1. Gene TRBJ2-5 matches the end of the DNA better, so the J call may be wrong. Germline CDR1 reads MGHDK; CDR2 reads SYGVNS. CDR3 length: 11 amino acids. CDR3 in DNA: TGTCTGACAGGGGTCGGGGAGACCCAGTACTTC. Translating gives CLTGVGETQYF.

This clonotype was recorded a few times. This sequence joins TRBV27 and TRBJ2-4; 12 nucleotides line up with TRBD2. Germline CDR1 MNHEY, CDR2 SMNVEV (reference sequence). V lost 6 bases and J lost 8; bases outside the gene matches: 8. This CDR3 has 15 residues. The CDR3 DNA reads TGTGCCAGCAGCCGGCTAGCGGGAGGGATGGACATTCAGTACTTC. Its protein product is CASSRLAGGMDIQYF.

Only a few counts were recorded for this clonotype. V and J are TRBV7-2 and TRBJ2-5, with 10 bases that match TRBD2. Germline V CDR1 and CDR2: SGHTA, FQGNSA. J lost 0 bases, V lost 5 bases, and 3 bases had no gene match. CDR3 length equals 15 residues. The CDR3 region has the DNA TGTGCCAGCAGCCCTCTAGCGGGGGACCAAGAGACCCAGTACTTC. Amino acids: CASSPLAGDQETQYF.